These 7 T cell receptor beta chains were all obtained from the same sample, sequenced in a study of long-term antiretroviral therapy in people with HIV. A v3.0 immunoSEQ assay was performed at survey level. Sequencing was performed with immunoSEQ multiplex PCR; in TCRdb, only in-frame clones are kept and a portion is missing. The sample has about 34,000 clones, approximately 93% seen once; the top ten hold less than 4%. The sequenced sample was unsorted PBMCs, obtained about 5.1 years after starting antiretroviral therapy. The receptors originated from a woman aged 45-60 years with HIV.

The rearrangement uses TRBV19 and TRBJ1-2; 7 nucleotides match TRBD1. This CDR3 spans 17 amino acids. Germline CDR1 reads LNHDA; CDR2 reads SQIVND (reference sequence). The V gene end was trimmed by 4 bases and the J gene end by 7 bases; junction bases not matched to a gene: 18. The CDR3 reads CASSRNRGTPGAPGYTF. The CDR3 nucleotides read TGTGCCAGTAGTAGGAACAGGGGAACCCCCGGGGCGCCTGGCTACACCTTC.

This clone was seen more than once but under ten times. The chain combines TRBV19 with TRBJ1-5; 8 nucleotides line up with TRBD1. With 7 bases clipped from V and 2 bases from J, the junction kept 4 bases outside the gene matches. There are 14 residues in the CDR3. CDR1 is LNHDA and CDR2 is SQIVND in the germline V gene (reference sequence). The CDR3 nucleotides read TGTGCCAGTACGGGACAGGCGGGCAATCAGCCCCAGCATTTT. Protein product: CASTGQAGNQPQHF.

V and J are TRBV30 and TRBJ1-1; possible D gene TRBD1, 5 bases. CDR1 and CDR2 from the germline V gene are GTSNPN and SVGIG (reference sequence). V lost 2 bases to trimming and J lost 1 base, with 14 bases between them. The CDR3 runs 15 residues. The CDR3 DNA reads TGTGCCTGGAGTTACAGCAGGGCGGCGAACACTGAAGCTTTCTTT. This gives the protein CAWSYSRAANTEAFF.

V and J are TRBV5-5 and TRBJ2-5; 12 bases line up with TRBD2. Trimming at V came to 4 bases and at J to 5 bases, leaving 9 bases not matched to a gene. This CDR3 is built from 16 residues. CDR1 and CDR2 (germline): SGHKS, YYEKEE (reference sequence). The CDR3 sequence is CASSPPSGGARETQYF. In DNA, the CDR3 is TGTGCCAGCAGCCCCCCTAGCGGGGGGGCCCGTGAGACCCAGTACTTC.

The chain employs TRBV5-4 and TRBJ2-5, with a weak D call TRBD1 (6 bases). Germline V lookup: CDR1 SGHNT, CDR2 YYREEE (reference sequence). V lost 3 bases to trimming and J lost 5 bases, with 20 bases between them. The CDR3 contains 16 residues. Written as DNA, the CDR3 is TGTGCCAGCAGCTCCAACAAAAACAGGGAATGGGAGACCCAGTACTTC. Translation: CASSSNKNREWETQYF. The full variable domain, completed using reference TRBV5-4 and TRBJ2-5, is ETGVTQSPTHLIKTRGQQVTLRCSSQSGHNTVSWYQQALGQGPQFIFQYYREEENGRGNFPPRFSGLQFPNYSSELNVNALELDDSALYLCASSSNKNREWETQYFGPGTRLLVL.

The CDR3 DNA reads as TGTGCCAGCTCACCCCTCGGGACGGTTTCCTACGAGCAGTACTTC. Translated: CASSPLGTVSYEQYF. The chain has TRBV18 and TRBJ2-7, with D possibly being TRBD1 or TRBD2 (5 bases each). The V end lost 3 bases, the J end lost 1 base, and 13 bases lay between the germline ends. The CDR3 length is 15 residues. Germline-derived CDR1 and CDR2 are KGHSH and LQKENI.

This chain connects TRBV25-1 to TRBJ2-7; TRBD1 matches at 8 bases. Trimming cost V 2 bases and J 2 bases; bases outside gene matches: 2. The CDR3 contains 14 residues. The germline CDR1 and CDR2 sequences are MGHDK and SYGVNS. This CDR3 reads CASSEDRGPYEQYF. The CDR3 DNA follows: TGTGCCAGCAGTGAAGACAGGGGCCCCTACGAGCAGTACTTC.